The following is a T cell receptor beta chain sequence with its context. Its antigen remains undetermined. Base qualities were left out, and no much larger clone turns up one base away. The data belong to a study of technical replicates of blood from a few donors (TCRdb year 2017). From the germline V gene (reference sequence), CDR1 is MNHEY and CDR2 is SMNVEV. Its CDR3 holds 20 amino acids, cysteine through phenylalanine. Just the 60-base CDR3 DNA is kept, in frame starting at base 1. Compared with germline, V lacks 6 bases and J lacks 0 bases; bases without a gene match: 18. The library was obtained by the immunoSEQ multiplex PCR assay. Entries here come from immuneACCESS through TCRdb and include only in-frame sequences with V and J called. Some clones fail to appear in such tables; in the studies checked, an unresolved V gene covers under half of the shortfall, and the cause of the remainder is unknown. The sample profile shows 50,000 to 70,000 clones; about 86% of them were found once. The top ten clonotypes cover about 5.4% of the sample.

This clonotype was obtained from a human donor in good health. Some clones in this sample may be carry-over from other donors' samples. The sequencing input was PBMCs. The rearranged chain carries TRBV27 and TRBJ2-3, and TRBD1 aligns with 10 junction nucleotides. Read as DNA, the sequence is TGTGCCAGCAGCCCTCGCCCCACCGGGACAGGGGTCTTCAGCACAGATACGCAGTATTTT. It encodes CASSPRPTGTGVFSTDTQYF.